This T cell receptor beta chain appears in the sequencing data of a study of T-cell memory formation after mild COVID-19. Whole-study findings and limits: Day 15 to 85 contracting clones showed balanced CD4/CD8; day 15 to 37 expanders favored CD4+. Some responding clones appeared in pre-infection memory, suggesting cross-reactive memory joined. CM and EM subsets held most contracting CD4+ clones; EMRA held CD8+ ones.

cDNA libraries for TCR alpha and TCR beta, carrying sample barcodes and UMIs, came from 5'RACE with constant-segment primers. TCRdb used MiXCR to reprocess the 5' RACE reads, holding one entry per CDR3 protein. The table lists 210,000 or so distinct CDR3 sequences, about 27% of them singletons. Remarks on this clonotype: Its target is not known.

Sample: PBMCs or a T cell subset sorted from them (not recorded which). This TCR was sampled from an adult woman who had mild COVID-19 (a few samples of this study predate the infection). Cell type and time point are not known.

The CDR3 bases are TGTGCCAGCAGTGAAAAGTGGGCCTGGGGCGAGCAGTACTTC. As protein: CASSEKWAWGEQYF. The V call is TRBV6-1, the J call TRBJ2-7; D is unclear. With 2 bases removed from V and 6 bases from J, the gap between germline ends came to 14 bases. CDR1 and CDR2 (germline): MNHNS, SASEGT. This CDR3 spans 14 amino acids.